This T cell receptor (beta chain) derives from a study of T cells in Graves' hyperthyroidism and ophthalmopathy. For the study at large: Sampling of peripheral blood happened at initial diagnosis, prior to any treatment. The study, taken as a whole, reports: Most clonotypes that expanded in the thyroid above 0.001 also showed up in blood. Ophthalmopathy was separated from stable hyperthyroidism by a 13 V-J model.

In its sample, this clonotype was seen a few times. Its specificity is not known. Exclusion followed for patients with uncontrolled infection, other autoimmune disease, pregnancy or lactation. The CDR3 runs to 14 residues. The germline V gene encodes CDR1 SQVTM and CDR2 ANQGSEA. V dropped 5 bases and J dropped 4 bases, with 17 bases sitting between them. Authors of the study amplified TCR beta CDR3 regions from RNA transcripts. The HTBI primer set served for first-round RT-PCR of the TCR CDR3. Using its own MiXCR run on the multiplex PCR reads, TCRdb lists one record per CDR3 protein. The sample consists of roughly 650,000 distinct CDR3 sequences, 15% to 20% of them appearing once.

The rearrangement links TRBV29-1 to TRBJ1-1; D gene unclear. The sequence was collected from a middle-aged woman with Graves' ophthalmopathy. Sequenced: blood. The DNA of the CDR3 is TGCAGCGTTACACACGATTTGGTAAGCACTGAAGCTTTCTTT. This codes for CSVTHDLVSTEAFF. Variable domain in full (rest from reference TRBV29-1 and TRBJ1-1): SAVISQKPSRDICQRGTSLTIQCQVDSQVTMMFWYRQQPGQSLTLIATANQGSEATYESGFVIDKFPISRPNLTFSTLTVSNMSPEDSSIYLCSVTHDLVSTEAFFGQGTRLTVV.